This is a list of T cell receptor beta chains from one sample in a study of regulatory T cells in long-lasting Graves disease. TCRdb itself ran the multiplex PCR reads through MiXCR, one entry per CDR3 protein. In the table there are 360,000 or so distinct CDR3 sequences, 12% of which are singletons. These data were likewise used in another study, on T cells in Graves' hyperthyroidism and ophthalmopathy.

Sequencing used peripheral blood mononuclear cells (PBMCs), obtained at new diagnosis, from a patient treated with antithyroid drugs. The source of these receptors is a woman aged 18-29 years with Graves disease. Each CDR3 is given with its conserved first and last residue. D genes are given only for firm matches. The listing skips clone size in some rows; elsewhere it reads once, few, many or a size class.

v_gene	j_gene	d_gene	abundance	CDR3aa	CDR3nt
TRBV30	TRBJ2-7	TRBD1	NA	CAWSGGQGLLGQYF	TGTGCCTGGAGTGGGGGACAGGGACTGCTGGGGCAGTACTTC
TRBV27	TRBJ1-1	NA	NA	CASLRGGMNTEAFF	TGTGCCAGCCTTCGAGGGGGAATGAACACTGAAGCTTTCTTT
TRBV7-8	TRBJ2-1	NA	many	CASSLHGTQSSYNEQFF	TGTGCCAGCAGCTTACATGGGACTCAGAGCTCCTACAATGAGCAGTTCTTC
TRBV7-2	TRBJ2-1	NA	NA	CASTQTESKAWEQFF	TGTGCCAGCACCCAGACAGAGTCCAAAGCTTGGGAGCAGTTCTTC
TRBV7-8	TRBJ1-1	NA	many	CASSSNREDTEAFF	TGTGCCAGCAGCTCGAACAGGGAGGACACTGAAGCTTTCTTT
TRBV28	TRBJ1-4	NA	NA	CASLGFTNEKLFF	TGTGCCAGCTTGGGGTTTACTAATGAAAAACTGTTTTTT
TRBV15	TRBJ2-1	TRBD2	many	CATSRVTSGVYNEQFF	TGTGCCACCAGCAGAGTCACTAGCGGGGTTTACAATGAGCAGTTCTTC
TRBV10-3	TRBJ2-2	TRBD2	many	CARRDRRTSGRADTGELFF	TGTGCCAGGCGGGACCGACGGACTAGCGGGAGGGCGGACACCGGGGAGCTGTTTTTT
TRBV27	TRBJ1-1	NA	many	CASSLGVAGRGTEAFF	TGTGCCAGCAGTTTAGGCGTGGCAGGAAGGGGAACTGAAGCTTTCTTT
TRBV5-1	TRBJ1-1	NA	many	CASTITGGNTEAFF	TGCGCCAGCACCATCACGGGGGGAAACACTGAAGCTTTCTTT
TRBV10-2	TRBJ1-1	NA	many	CASSPNLDTEAFF	TGCGCCAGCAGCCCAAACCTAGACACTGAAGCTTTCTTT
TRBV5-1	TRBJ2-1	TRBD1	many	CASRYRQGNEQFF	TGCGCCAGCAGGTACAGACAGGGCAATGAGCAGTTCTTC
TRBV25-1	TRBJ2-1	NA	NA	CASSGSAASYNEQFF	TGTGCCAGCAGTGGTAGCGCCGCATCCTACAATGAGCAGTTCTTC
TRBV12-3/TRBV12-4	TRBJ1-1	NA	NA	CASSLIGPLGAEAFF	TGTGCCAGCAGTTTAATAGGTCCGCTTGGGGCTGAAGCTTTCTTT
TRBV29-1	TRBJ2-5	NA	many	CSVLSVQETQYF	TGCAGCGTTCTTAGCGTCCAAGAGACCCAGTACTTC